This T cell receptor beta chain was observed in a study of CXCR3-negative and CXCR3-positive naive CD8 T cells (dated by TCRdb to the late 2010s). Background for the entire study: Approximately 130 million TRB reads were obtained in total, roughly 1.5 +/- 0.3 million reads per library. The diversity and physicochemical repertoire analyses included 11 donors pooled from two independent experiments. TRBV-TRBJ cluster analysis included naive subsets from a handful of donors and memory cells from 3 donors.

Each CD8+ T cell subset was flow-sorted in triplicate, with 250,000 to 350,000 cells per subset placed directly into RLT lysis buffer. Naive CD8+ T cells were defined stringently as CD45RO-CCR7+CD27+CD95- to exclude memory contaminants. Peripheral blood mononuclear cells were isolated from buffy coats by standard density gradient centrifugation. A FACSAria III was used to flow-sort naive CD8+ T cells into CXCR3-negative and CXCR3-positive populations. An RNeasy Mini Kit was used to extract total RNA from the sorted cells. From a lookup of the germline V gene, CDR1 and CDR2 are SNHLY and FYNNEI. There are 17 amino acids in the CDR3, from cysteine to phenylalanine inclusive. No DNA is given. The sequencer listed for this sample is NextSeq 550. The Human TCR Profiling Kit (MiLaboratory) was used to prepare UMI-labeled 5' RACE TRB cDNA libraries. The full amount of extracted RNA was used for cDNA synthesis, and the full amount of resulting cDNA was used for PCR amplification. The libraries were made side by side, with each library going through the same number of PCR cycles. Processing in the source paper ran as follows. With a requirement of at least two reads per UMI, MIGEC and MiXCR extracted about 52,000 +/- 9,100 unique UMI-labeled TRB cDNA molecules per library. An average of approximately 40,000 +/- 10,000 functional in-frame TRB CDR3 nucleotide clonotypes without stop codons was found per library. After downsampling to 5000 UMI-labeled TRB molecules per sample, diversity metrics, including normalized Shannon-Wiener and Chao1, were computed in VDJtools. Clonotype-size-weighted physicochemical properties of the central five CDR3 residues (interaction energy, strength, volume and Kidera factor 4) were computed in VDJtools. The reads underwent TCRdb reprocessing, giving one record for each CDR3 protein sequence and no DNA. The V and J calls and clone size are TCRdb's, not the authors'. This sample's table carries about 50,000 distinct CDR3 sequences. The top ten clones comprise approximately 0.56% of the sample.

In regard to this clonotype: Its antigen is currently not known.

The research as a whole found: Because surface CD5, which has been linked to self-reactivity in mice, was comparable between naive subsets, TCR interaction strength was also inferred from TRB CDR3 physicochemical properties. Because CXCR3 expression was partially decreased after cryopreservation, freshly isolated PBMCs were used for most assays. Similar TRBV-TRBJ usage was shown by naive CXCR3-negative and CXCR3-positive cells from the same donor, whereas distinct patterns were shown by memory cells. Comparably high repertoire diversity was found in both naive subsets, whereas much lower repertoire diversity was found in memory CD8+ T cells. Compared with CXCR3-negative naive cells, CXCR3-positive naive cells had TRB CDR3s with higher hydrophobicity (lower Kidera factor 4), lower energy, and higher strength and volume indices.

This clonotype was sampled from a human donor in good health. Some clones in this sample may be carry-over from other donors' samples. The chain is made from TRBV2 and TRBJ2-2; TCRdb's assignment of TRBD1 cannot be checked, as there is no DNA. The source material was naive CXCR3+ CD8+ T cells from blood. The cell subset or site label, read with the paper, signifies: CD45RO-CCR7+CD27+CD95- naive CD8+ T cells expressing CXCR3 (TNR3+). The CDR3 protein is CASSGGGLHANTGELFF.